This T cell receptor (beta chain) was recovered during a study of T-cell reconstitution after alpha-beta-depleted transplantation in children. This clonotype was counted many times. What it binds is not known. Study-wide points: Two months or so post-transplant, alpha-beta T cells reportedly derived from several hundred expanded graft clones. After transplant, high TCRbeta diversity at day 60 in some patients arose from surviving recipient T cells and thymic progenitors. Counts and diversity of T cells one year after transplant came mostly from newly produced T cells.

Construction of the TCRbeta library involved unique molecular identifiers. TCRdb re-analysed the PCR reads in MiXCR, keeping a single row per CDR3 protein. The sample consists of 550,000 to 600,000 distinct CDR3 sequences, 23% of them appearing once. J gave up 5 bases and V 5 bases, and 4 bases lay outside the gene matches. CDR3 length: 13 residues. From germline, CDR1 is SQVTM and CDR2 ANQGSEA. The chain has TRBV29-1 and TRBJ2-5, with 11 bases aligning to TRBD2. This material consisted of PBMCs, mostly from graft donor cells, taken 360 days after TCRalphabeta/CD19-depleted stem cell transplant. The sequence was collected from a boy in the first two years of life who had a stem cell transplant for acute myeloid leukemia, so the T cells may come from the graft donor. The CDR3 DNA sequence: TGCAGCGTTCGGCCTAGCGGGGGGGAGACCCAGTACTTC. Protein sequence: CSVRPSGGETQYF.